Below, one T cell receptor beta chain is given with its context. The antigen is not known. MiXCR, applied by TCRdb to the RT-PCR reads, yields one record per CDR3 protein. The table shows about 800,000 distinct CDR3 sequences, with approximately 21% occurring only once. This entry is derived from a study of response to subunit inactivated influenza vaccine. The study, taken as a whole, reports: Each seasonal flu vaccination may recruit only limited new T cells, authors suggested.

V lost 6 bases, J lost 6 bases, and 7 bases lay in between. This CDR3 has 11 amino acids. Germline CDR1 is MNHEY and CDR2 is SVGAGI. The chain is built from TRBV6-5 and TRBJ2-3; D is uncertain. Sequenced here: PBMCs from blood, sampled roughly 5 days after vaccination. The sequence derives from a man in his forties or fifties who received an inactivated influenza vaccine. The CDR3 here is CASRDLDTQYF. CDR3 in DNA: TGTGCCAGCAGAGACCTGGATACGCAGTATTTT.